A selection of T cell receptor beta chains follows, all from one sample in a study of T cell responses to AZD1222 COVID-19 vaccine. This table comes from immunoSEQ multiplex PCR, and its TCRdb copy is limited to in-frame clones, with some not included. The sample carries approximately 160,000 clones, 85% to 95% recorded once. The sample here was peripheral blood, taken 28 days after the second AZD1222 dose. These receptors all come from an adult who received the AZD1222 COVID-19 vaccine. The CDR3 runs from the conserved cysteine through the conserved F or W. A D gene is named only where the DNA matches it firmly. The size field is filled for only some rows; it gives once, few, many or a size class.

D gene	V gene	J gene	clone size	CDR3 DNA	CDR3 protein
.	TRBV2	TRBJ2-1	.	TGTGCCAGCAGTGAAGCGGTGTATGATGAGCAGTTCTTC	CASSEAVYDEQFF
.	TRBV4-2	TRBJ1-2	once	TGTGCCAGCAGCCAATGGACGGATGGCTACACCTTC	CASSQWTDGYTF
TRBD2	TRBV7-8	TRBJ2-7	.	TGTGCCAGCAGCCCGCGACTAGCCCCCTACGAGCAGTACTTC	CASSPRLAPYEQYF
TRBD2	TRBV29-1	TRBJ2-1	.	TGCAGCGTGCTCACGGGACTAGCGGAATACAATGAGCAGTTCTTC	CSVLTGLAEYNEQFF
.	TRBV7-9	TRBJ1-5	.	TGTGCCAGCAGCTTACAAGGGTCCAATCAGCCCCAGCATTTT	CASSLQGSNQPQHF
.	TRBV19	TRBJ2-1	once	TGTGCCAGTAGTATCTTCTTCAGAGAGTCTGAGCAGTTCTTC	CASSIFFRESEQFF
.	TRBV7-6	TRBJ2-1	.	TGTGCCAGCAGCCGCCTACAGGGGAGGTTCTACAATGAGCAGTTCTTC	CASSRLQGRFYNEQFF
TRBD2	TRBV3-1/TRBV3-2	TRBJ2-5	.	TGTGCCAGCAGCCAACTGGCGGGAGGACGAGAGACCCAGTACTTC	CASSQLAGGRETQYF
.	TRBV21-1	TRBJ2-7	once	TGTGCCAGCAGCCTTGTCCTAAGACCGGGACATTATCCTGCCTGCTACGAGCAGTACTTC	CASSLVLRPGHYPACYEQYF
TRBD1	TRBV27	TRBJ1-6	few	TGTGCCAGCAGTTTATCCTGGGACAGGGCCCCATCCTTT	CASSLSWDRAPSF
.	TRBV4-1	TRBJ2-3	.	TGCGCCAGCAGCCAACTATCCCAAGCCGGAGATACGCAGTATTTT	CASSQLSQAGDTQYF
.	TRBV18	TRBJ1-3	.	TGTGCCAGCTCACCCGCTCAGACCGACATCTCTGGAAACACCATATATTTT	CASSPAQTDISGNTIYF
.	TRBV30	TRBJ1-6	.	TGTGCCTGGAGTGGGGTCTATAATTCACCCCTCCACTTT	CAWSGVYNSPLHF
.	TRBV6-5	TRBJ1-2	.	TGTGCCAGCAGAAGAAGGGGCCAGAAGGGCTACACCTTC	CASRRRGQKGYTF
.	TRBV7-8	TRBJ2-1	.	TGTGCCAGCAGCTCGGGGACGGGGCGGGCAATATACAATGAGCAGTTCTTC	CASSSGTGRAIYNEQFF
TRBD2	TRBV7-2	TRBJ2-1	.	TGTGCCAGCAGCGCAAGAACTAGCGGGAGTCTCGCTGAGCAGTTCTTC	CASSARTSGSLAEQFF
.	TRBV4-3	TRBJ2-1	once	TGCGCCAGCAGCCAAGAGGGACACGCCAACAATGAGCAGTTCTTC	CASSQEGHANNEQFF
.	TRBV27	TRBJ1-1	.	TGTGCCAGCAGTTCAAGGGGAAAAAACACTGAAGCTTTCTTT	CASSSRGKNTEAFF
.	TRBV6-5	TRBJ1-3	.	TGTGCCAGCAGTAGGACCTCTGGAAACACCATATATTTT	CASSRTSGNTIYF
.	TRBV14	TRBJ2-5	.	TGTGCCAGCAGCCAAGATAGGAAGATATGGGGCGGGGAGACCCAGTACTTC	CASSQDRKIWGGETQYF
.	TRBV6-1	TRBJ2-7	.	TGTGCCAGCAGTGAGATGGGACCACACTACGAGCAGTACTTC	CASSEMGPHYEQYF
TRBD2	TRBV4-1	TRBJ2-2	.	TGCGCCAGCAGCCAGGGACTAGCGGGAGTGGACACCGGGGAGCTGTTTTTT	CASSQGLAGVDTGELFF